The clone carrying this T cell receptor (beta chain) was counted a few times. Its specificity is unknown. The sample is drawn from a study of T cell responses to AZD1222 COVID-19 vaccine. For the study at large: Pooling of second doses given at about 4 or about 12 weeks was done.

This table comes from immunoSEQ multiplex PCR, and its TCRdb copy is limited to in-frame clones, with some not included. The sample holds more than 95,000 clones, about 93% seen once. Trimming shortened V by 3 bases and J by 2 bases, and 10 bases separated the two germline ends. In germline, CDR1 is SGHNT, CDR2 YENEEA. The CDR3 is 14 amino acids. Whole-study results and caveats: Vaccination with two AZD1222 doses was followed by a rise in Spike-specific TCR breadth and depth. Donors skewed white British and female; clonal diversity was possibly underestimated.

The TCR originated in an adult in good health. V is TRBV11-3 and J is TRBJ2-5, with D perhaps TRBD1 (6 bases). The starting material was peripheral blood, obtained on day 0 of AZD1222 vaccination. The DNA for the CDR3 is TGTGCCAGCAGCTTGATCACAGGGCAAGAGACCCAGTACTTC. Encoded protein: CASSLITGQETQYF.